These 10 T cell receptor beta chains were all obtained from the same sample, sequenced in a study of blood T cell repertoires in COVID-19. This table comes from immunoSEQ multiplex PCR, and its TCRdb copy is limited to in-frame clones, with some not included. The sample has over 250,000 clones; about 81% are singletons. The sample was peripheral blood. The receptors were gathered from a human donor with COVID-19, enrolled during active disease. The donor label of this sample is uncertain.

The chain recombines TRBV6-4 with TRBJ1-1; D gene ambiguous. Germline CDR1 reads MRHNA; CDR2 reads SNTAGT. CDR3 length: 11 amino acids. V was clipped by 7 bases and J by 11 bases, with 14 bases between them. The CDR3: CASTRRRRAFF. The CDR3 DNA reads TGTGCCAGCACACGGAGGCGGAGGGCTTTCTTT.

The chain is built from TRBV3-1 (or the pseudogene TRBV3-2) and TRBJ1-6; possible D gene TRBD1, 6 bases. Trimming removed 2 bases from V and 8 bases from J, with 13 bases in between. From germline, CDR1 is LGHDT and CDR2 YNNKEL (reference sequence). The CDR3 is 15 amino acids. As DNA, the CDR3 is TGTGCCAGCAGCCAACCCAGGGGCGGAGATTCACCCCTCCACTTT. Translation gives CASSQPRGGDSPLHF.

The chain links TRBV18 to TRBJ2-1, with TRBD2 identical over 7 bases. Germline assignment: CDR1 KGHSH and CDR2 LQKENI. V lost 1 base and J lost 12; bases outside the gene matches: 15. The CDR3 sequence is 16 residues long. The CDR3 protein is CASSPLTAGSFLRQFF. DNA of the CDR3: TGTGCCAGCTCACCACTAACAGCGGGATCGTTTCTTAGGCAGTTCTTC.

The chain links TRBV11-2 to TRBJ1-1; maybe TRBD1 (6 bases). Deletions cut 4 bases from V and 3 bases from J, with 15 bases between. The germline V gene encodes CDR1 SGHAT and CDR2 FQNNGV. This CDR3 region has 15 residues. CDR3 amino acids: CASSSGQGPHTEAFF. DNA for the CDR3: TGTGCCAGCAGCTCGGGACAAGGACCCCACACTGAAGCTTTCTTT.

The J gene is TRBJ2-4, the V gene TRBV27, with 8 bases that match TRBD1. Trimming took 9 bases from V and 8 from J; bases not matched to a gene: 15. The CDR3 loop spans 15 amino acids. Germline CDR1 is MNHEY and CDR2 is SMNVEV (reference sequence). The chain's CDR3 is CARTYTGGPGDIQYF. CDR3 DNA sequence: TGTGCCAGGACTTATACAGGGGGGCCCGGGGACATTCAGTACTTC.

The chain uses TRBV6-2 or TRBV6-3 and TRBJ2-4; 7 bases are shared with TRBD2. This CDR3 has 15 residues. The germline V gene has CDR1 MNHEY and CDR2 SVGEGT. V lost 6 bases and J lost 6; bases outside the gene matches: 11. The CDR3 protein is CASSRPGTTLNIQYF. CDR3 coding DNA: TGTGCCAGCAGCCGACCCGGGACTACCTTAAACATTCAGTACTTC.

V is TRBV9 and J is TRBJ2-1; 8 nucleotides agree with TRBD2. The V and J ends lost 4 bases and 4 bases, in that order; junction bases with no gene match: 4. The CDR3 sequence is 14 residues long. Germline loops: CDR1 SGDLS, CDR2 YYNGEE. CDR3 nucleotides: TGTGCCAGCAGCCCGGGACTAGGTTACAATGAGCAGTTCTTC. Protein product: CASSPGLGYNEQFF.

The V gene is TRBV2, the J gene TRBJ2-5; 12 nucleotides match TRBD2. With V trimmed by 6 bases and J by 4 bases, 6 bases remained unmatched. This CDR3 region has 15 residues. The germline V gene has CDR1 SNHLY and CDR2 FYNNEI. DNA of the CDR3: TGTGCCAGCAGCGCGACTAGCGGGGGAGGAGAGACCCAGTACTTC. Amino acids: CASSATSGGGETQYF.

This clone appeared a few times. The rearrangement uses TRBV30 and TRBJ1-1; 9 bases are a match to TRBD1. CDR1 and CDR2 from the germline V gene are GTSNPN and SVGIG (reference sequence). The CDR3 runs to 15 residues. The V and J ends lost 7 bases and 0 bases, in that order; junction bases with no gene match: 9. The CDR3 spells CASSGQGFMNTEAFF. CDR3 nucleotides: TGTGCCTCCTCGGGACAGGGCTTCATGAACACTGAAGCTTTCTTT.

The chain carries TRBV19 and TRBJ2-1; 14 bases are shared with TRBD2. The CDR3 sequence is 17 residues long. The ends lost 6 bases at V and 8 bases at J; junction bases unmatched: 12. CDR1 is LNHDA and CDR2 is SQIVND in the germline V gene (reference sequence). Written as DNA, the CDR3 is TGTGCCAGTAGCGCAACCGGGACTAGCGGGAGAACCCATGAGCAGTTCTTC. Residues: CASSATGTSGRTHEQFF.